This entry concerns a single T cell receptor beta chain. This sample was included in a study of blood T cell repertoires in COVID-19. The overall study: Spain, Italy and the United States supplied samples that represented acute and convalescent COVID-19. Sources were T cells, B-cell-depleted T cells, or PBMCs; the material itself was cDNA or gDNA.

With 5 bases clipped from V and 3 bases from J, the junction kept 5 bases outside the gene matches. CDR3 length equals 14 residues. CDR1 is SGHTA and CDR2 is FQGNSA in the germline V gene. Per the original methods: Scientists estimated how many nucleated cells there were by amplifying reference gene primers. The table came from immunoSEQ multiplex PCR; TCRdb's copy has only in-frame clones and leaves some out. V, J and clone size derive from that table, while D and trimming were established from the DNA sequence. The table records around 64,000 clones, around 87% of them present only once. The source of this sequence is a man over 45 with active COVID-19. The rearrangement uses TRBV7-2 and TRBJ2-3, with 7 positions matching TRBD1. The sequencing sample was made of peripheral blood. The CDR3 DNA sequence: TGTGCCAGCAGCCCGGGACAGCAAACAGATACGCAGTATTTT. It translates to CASSPGQQTDTQYF.